This entry is about one T cell receptor (beta chain). The data derive from a study of cytomegalovirus exposure and HLA in healthy donors. The primer mix had 60 Vbeta and 13 Jbeta primers. TCRdb's copy holds only in-frame clones and misses some; the assay was immunoSEQ multiplex PCR. Here the sample spans some 79,000 clones, roughly 61% being singletons. Healthy people donating bone marrow made up the donors. The V segment lost 1 base and the J segment 5 bases; nucleotides outside the gene matches: 6. The CDR3 is 15 amino acids. The germline CDR1 and CDR2 sequences are MDHEN and SYDVKM. V and J are TRBV28 and TRBJ1-1, with 8 bases aligning to TRBD1. This sequence originates from a woman aged 40 to 55 in good health and CMV-seropositive. Sequencing was performed on PBMCs. CDR3 DNA sequence: TGTGCCAGCAGTTTATCCAATACAGGGGGGACTGAAGCTTTCTTT. Its protein product is CASSLSNTGGTEAFF.